This TCR beta chain comes out of a study of T cell changes during pregnancy in multiple sclerosis. V was clipped by 6 bases and J by 2 bases; unmatched bases: 1. This CDR3 contains 12 residues. Germline values: CDR1 GTSNPN, CDR2 SVGIG (reference sequence). TCRdb keeps only in-frame clones here, not all; method: immunoSEQ multiplex PCR. Of about 48,000 clones in the sample, 94% were seen once. The material was CD4+ T cells from peripheral blood mononuclear cells, obtained in the first trimester of pregnancy. The V and J genes are TRBV30 and TRBJ1-1, with 9 bases matching TRBD1. The sequence came from a female donor with multiple sclerosis, enrolled in a pregnancy study. Here the CDR3 DNA reads TGTGCCTGCACAGGGGGCAACACTGAAGCTTTCTTT. This gives the protein CACTGGNTEAFF. The variable domain in full, with the rest retrieved from reference TRBV30 and TRBJ1-1, is SQTIHQWPATLVQPVGSPLSLECTVEGTSNPNLYWYRQAAGRGLQLLFYSVGIGQISSEVPQNLSASRPQDRQFILSSKKLLLSDSGFYLCACTGGNTEAFFGQGTRLTVV.